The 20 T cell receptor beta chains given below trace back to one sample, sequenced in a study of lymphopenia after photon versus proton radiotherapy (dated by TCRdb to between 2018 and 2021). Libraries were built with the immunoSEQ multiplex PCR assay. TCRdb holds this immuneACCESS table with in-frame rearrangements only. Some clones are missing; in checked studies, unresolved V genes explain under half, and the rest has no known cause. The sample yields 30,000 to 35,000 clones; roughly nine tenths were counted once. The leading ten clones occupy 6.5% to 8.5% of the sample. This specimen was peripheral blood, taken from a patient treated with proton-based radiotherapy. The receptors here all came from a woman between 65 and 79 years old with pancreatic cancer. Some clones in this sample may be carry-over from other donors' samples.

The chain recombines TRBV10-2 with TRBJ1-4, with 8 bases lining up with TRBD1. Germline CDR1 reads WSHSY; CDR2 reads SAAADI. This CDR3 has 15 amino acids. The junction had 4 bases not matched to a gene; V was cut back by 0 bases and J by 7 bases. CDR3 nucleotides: TGCGCCAGCAGTGAGTCGCAGGGGGCAGGTGAAAAACTGTTTTTT. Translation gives CASSESQGAGEKLFF.

The chain's CDR3 is CASSSGGGGADTQYF. The CDR3 coding sequence is TGTGCCAGCAGCTCTGGCGGGGGAGGGGCAGATACGCAGTATTTT. The rearrangement uses TRBV28 and TRBJ2-3; 7 nucleotides line up with TRBD2. The junction had 10 bases not matched to a gene; V was cut back by 6 bases and J by 4 bases. From germline, CDR1 is MDHEN and CDR2 SYDVKM. The CDR3 runs to 15 residues.

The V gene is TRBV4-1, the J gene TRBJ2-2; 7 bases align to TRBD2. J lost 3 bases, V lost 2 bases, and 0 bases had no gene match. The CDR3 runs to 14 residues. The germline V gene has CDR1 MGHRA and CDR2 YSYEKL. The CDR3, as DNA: TGCGCCAGCAGCCAACGGGAGGACACCGGGGAGCTGTTTTTT. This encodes CASSQREDTGELFF.

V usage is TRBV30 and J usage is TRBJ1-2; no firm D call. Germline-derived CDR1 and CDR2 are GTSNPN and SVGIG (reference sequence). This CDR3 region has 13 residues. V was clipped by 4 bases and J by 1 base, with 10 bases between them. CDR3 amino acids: CAWTVGSNYGYTF. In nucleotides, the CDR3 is TGTGCCTGGACGGTTGGGAGTAACTATGGCTACACCTTC.

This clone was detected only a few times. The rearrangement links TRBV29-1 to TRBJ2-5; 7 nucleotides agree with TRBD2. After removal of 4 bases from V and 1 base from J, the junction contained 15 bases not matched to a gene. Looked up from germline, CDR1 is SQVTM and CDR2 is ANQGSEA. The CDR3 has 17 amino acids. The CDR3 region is CSVVLRFTGGVQETQYF. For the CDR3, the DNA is TGCAGCGTTGTCTTGAGGTTTACGGGGGGTGTCCAAGAGACCCAGTACTTC. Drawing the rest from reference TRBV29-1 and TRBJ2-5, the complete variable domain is SAVISQKPSRDICQRGTSLTIQCQVDSQVTMMFWYRQQPGQSLTLIATANQGSEATYESGFVIDKFPISRPNLTFSTLTVSNMSPEDSSIYLCSVVLRFTGGVQETQYFGPGTRLLVL.

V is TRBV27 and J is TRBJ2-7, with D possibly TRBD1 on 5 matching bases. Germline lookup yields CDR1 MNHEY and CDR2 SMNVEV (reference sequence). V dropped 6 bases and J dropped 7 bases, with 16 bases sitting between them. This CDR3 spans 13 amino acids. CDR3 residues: CASRGAGRWEQYF. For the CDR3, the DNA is TGTGCCAGCAGAGGGGCAGGCCGTTGGGAGCAGTACTTC.

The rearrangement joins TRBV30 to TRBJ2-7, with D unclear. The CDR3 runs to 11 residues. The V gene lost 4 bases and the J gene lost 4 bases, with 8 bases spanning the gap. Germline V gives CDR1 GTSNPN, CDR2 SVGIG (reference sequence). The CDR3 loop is CAWIGDYEQYF. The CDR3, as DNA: TGTGCCTGGATCGGAGATTACGAGCAGTACTTC.

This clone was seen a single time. The CDR3, as DNA: TGCGCCAGCAGCTCTACAGGGCTGCCCACTGAAGCTTTCTTT. It yields the protein CASSSTGLPTEAFF. The chain combines TRBV5-1 with TRBJ1-1, with D possibly being TRBD1 (6 bases). The germline V gene has CDR1 SGHRS and CDR2 YFSETQ. The V and J ends lost 3 bases and 4 bases respectively, with 13 bases between them. The CDR3 runs 14 residues.

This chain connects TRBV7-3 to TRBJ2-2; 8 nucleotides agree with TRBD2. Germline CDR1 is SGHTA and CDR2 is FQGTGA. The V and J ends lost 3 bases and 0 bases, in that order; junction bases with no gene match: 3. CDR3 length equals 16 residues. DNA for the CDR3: TGTGCCAGCAGCTTTGATAGCGGGACGAACACCGGGGAGCTGTTTTTT. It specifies CASSFDSGTNTGELFF.

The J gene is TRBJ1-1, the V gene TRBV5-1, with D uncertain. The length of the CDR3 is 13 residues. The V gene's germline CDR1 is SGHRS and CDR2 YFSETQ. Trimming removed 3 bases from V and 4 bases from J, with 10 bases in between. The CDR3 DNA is TGCGCCAGCAGCTCACAAGGGAGCACTGAAGCTTTCTTT. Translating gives CASSSQGSTEAFF.

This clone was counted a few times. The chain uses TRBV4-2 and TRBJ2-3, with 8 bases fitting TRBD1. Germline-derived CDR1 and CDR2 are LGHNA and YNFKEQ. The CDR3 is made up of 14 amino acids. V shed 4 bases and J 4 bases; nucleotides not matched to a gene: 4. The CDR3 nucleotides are TGTGCCAGCAGCCGAGACAGGGGTGCAGATACGCAGTATTTT. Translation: CASSRDRGADTQYF.

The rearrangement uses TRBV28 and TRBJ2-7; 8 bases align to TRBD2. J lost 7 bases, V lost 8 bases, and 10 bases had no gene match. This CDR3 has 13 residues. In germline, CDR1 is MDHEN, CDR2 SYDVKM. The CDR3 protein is CASLRGGGLEQYF. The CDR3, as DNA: TGTGCCAGCCTCCGGGGGGGCGGTTTGGAGCAGTACTTC. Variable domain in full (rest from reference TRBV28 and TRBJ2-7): DVKVTQSSRYLVKRTGEKVFLECVQDMDHENMFWYRQDPGLGLRLIYFSYDVKMKEKGDIPEGYSVSREKKERFSLILESASTNQTSMYLCASLRGGGLEQYFGPGTRLTVT.

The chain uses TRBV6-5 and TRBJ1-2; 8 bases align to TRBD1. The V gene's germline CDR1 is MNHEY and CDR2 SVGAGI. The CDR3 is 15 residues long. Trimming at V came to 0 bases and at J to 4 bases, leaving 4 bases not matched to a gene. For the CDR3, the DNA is TGTGCCAGCAGTTACTCAGGACAGGGCGGCTATGGCTACACCTTC. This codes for CASSYSGQGGYGYTF.

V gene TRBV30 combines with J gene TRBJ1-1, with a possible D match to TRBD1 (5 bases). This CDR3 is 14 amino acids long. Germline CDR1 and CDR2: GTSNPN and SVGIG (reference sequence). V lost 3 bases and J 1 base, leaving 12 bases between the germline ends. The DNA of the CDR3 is TGTGCCTGGAGATCGAAGGGGCCGAACACTGAAGCTTTCTTT. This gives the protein CAWRSKGPNTEAFF.

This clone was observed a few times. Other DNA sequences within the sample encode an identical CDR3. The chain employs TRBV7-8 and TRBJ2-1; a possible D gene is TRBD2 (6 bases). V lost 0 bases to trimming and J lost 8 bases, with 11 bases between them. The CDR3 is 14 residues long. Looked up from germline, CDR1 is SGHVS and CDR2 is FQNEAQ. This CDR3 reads CASSLALWGDEQFF. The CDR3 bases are TGTGCCAGCAGCTTAGCCCTATGGGGGGATGAGCAGTTCTTC.

The CDR3, as DNA: TGTGCCAGCAGCGCGACAGGGGCTGGAAACACCATATATTTT. It encodes CASSATGAGNTIYF. This chain uses TRBV7-9 with TRBJ1-3, with 8 bases that match TRBD1. The CDR3 totals 14 residues. Germline V gene sequence: CDR1 SEHNR, CDR2 FQNEAQ (reference sequence). Trimming at V came to 5 bases and at J to 2 bases, leaving 2 bases not matched to a gene.

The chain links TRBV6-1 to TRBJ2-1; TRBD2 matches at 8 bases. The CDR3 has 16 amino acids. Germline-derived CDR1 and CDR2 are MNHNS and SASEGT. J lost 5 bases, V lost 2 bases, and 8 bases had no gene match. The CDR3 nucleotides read TGTGCCAGCAGTGAATGGAAGCGGGAGCTTAACAATGAGCAGTTCTTC. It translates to CASSEWKRELNNEQFF.

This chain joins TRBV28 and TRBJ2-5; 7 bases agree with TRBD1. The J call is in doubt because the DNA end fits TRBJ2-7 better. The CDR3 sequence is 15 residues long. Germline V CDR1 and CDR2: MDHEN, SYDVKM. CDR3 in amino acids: CASSFPEGQSYEQYF. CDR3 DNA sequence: TGTGCCAGCAGTTTTCCCGAGGGACAGTCCTACGAGCAGTACTTC.

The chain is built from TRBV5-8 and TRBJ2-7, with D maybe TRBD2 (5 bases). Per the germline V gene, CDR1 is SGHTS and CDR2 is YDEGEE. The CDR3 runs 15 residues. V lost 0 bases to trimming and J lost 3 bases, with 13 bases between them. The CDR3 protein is CASSLGSGIGYEQYF. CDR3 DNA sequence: TGTGCCAGCAGCTTGGGGTCGGGGATCGGCTACGAGCAGTACTTC.

The CDR3 region has the DNA TGTGCCAGCAGCCAAAATGAGGGTGGCTACACCTTC. Translating gives CASSQNEGGYTF. The J gene is TRBJ1-2, the V gene TRBV4-2, with no clear D. Germline V gene lookup returns CDR1 LGHNA and CDR2 YNFKEQ. The CDR3 has 12 amino acids. Deletions cut 2 bases from V and 7 bases from J, with 8 bases between.